This T cell receptor beta chain stems from a study of glioma-infiltrating T cells after dendritic cell vaccination (dated by TCRdb to between 2015 and 2016). Broadly, across the study: The cohort comprised approximately 15 glioblastoma patients from Phase I and II dendritic cell vaccination trials, 9 newly diagnosed and 6 with recurrent disease. Between the early 2000s and the early 2010s, patients were given autologous tumor lysate-pulsed dendritic cell vaccination. Survival after dendritic cell vaccination was correlated with TCR sequencing metrics such as TIL content and the overlap between tumor and blood repertoires. Deep sequencing of TCR beta CDR3 regions was used to quantify tumor-infiltrating lymphocyte content and compare tumor and blood repertoires in dendritic cell-vaccinated glioblastoma patients. Patients received three intradermal dendritic cell vaccine injections at biweekly intervals in the arm below the axilla. The vaccine was prepared from monocyte-derived dendritic cells that were cultured for under 8 days with IL-4 and GM-CSF and then pulsed overnight with autologous tumor lysate.

The immunoSEQ assay amplified TCRB CDR3 regions from about 2 micrograms of genomic DNA, or from all available DNA when less than that amount was available. Multiplex PCR used 60 forward primers for TCR V beta segments and 13 reverse primers for J beta segments. To estimate the number of reads per starting template, synthetic control templates were added to each sample at limiting dilution. Reads of 87 bp were generated by sequencing on the Illumina HiSeq System. Turning to the authors' computational methods: PCR and sequencing errors were removed by merging closely related sequences with a nearest neighbor algorithm. TCR overlap was measured as the percentage of unique tumor TCR beta sequences that were also present in the peripheral blood of the same patient. TCRdb retrieved this table from immuneACCESS and kept in-frame rearrangements only. Not all clones are present; in checked studies, unresolved V genes account for under half, and no reason is known for the remainder. V and J calls and clone size are given by that table; D and trimming were obtained from the DNA. This sample lists over 80,000 clones; 80% to 90% were detected once. Less than 2.5% of the sample comes from the top ten.

This clone has a handful of counts. No cognate antigen has been identified for it. Base qualities are missing; no much larger clone stands one base away. The time point label, read with the paper, signifies: after dendritic cell vaccination, including at tumor progression/relapse. To be selected, patients needed enough residual fresh-frozen tumor tissue and more than two years of available survival data. Molecular status otherwise varied across the glioblastoma patients, but none of them carried an isocitrate dehydrogenase mutation. PBMC were collected before vaccination, two weeks after the third vaccination, and at tumor progression if tumor progression occurred. Genomic DNA was extracted with the Qiagen DNeasy Blood extraction Kit. Summary of the overall study and its limitations: Longer time to progression and overall survival after dendritic cell vaccination were predicted by higher estimated pretreatment TIL content. The three-group TCR overlap response model was characterized as speculative, and prospective validation of the model was stated to be required. No direct relationship between TCR clonality and survival was found, suggesting a diverse polyclonal response may matter. The cohort was small and heterogeneous, few patients had complete blood and tumor sets, and even fewer had initial-recurrent tumor pairs.

The germline V gene provides CDR1 SGHTA and CDR2 FQGNSA. Clipping removes 4 bases from V and 7 bases from J, with 7 as the unmatched junction base count. Including cysteine and phenylalanine, the CDR3 has 14 amino acids. The DNA shown is the 42-base CDR3, in frame from base 1. The material sequenced was blood, taken after dendritic cell vaccination. The chain uses TRBV7-2 and TRBJ1-2; TRBD1 matches 9 bases in the middle. This TCR was recovered from a human donor with glioblastoma. At the DNA level, the sequence is TGTGCCAGCAGCTCAGCGGGACAGGGATTTGGCTACACCTTC. Its translation reads: CASSSAGQGFGYTF.